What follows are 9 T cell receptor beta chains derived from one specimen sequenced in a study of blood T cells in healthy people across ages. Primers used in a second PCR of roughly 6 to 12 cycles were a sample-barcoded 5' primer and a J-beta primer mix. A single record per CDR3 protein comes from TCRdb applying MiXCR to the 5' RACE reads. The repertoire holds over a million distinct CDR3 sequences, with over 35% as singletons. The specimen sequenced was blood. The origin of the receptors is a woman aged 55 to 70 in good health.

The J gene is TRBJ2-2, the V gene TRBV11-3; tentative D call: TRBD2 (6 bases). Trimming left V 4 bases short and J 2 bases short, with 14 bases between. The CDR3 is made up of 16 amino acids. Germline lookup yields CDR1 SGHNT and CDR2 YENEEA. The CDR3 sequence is CASSSFLAGNTGELFF. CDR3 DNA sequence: TGTGCCAGCAGCTCCTTTCTTGCGGGAAACACCGGGGAGCTGTTTTTT.

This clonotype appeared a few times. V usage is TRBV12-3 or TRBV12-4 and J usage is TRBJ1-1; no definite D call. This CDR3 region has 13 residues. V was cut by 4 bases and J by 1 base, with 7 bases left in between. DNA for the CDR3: TGTGCCAGCAGTTATACAGAGAACACTGAAGCTTTCTTT. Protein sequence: CASSYTENTEAFF.

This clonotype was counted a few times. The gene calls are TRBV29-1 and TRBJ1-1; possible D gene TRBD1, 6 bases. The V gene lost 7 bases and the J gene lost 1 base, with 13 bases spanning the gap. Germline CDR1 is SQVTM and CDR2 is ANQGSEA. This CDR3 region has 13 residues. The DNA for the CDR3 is TGCAGCGCCACGGGACAATGGAACACTGAAGCTTTCTTT. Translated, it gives CSATGQWNTEAFF.

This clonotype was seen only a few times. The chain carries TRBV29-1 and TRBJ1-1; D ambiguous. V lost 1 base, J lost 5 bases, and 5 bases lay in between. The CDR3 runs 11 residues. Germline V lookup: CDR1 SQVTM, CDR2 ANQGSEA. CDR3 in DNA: TGCAGCGTTGAAGGCCGAACTGAAGCTTTCTTT. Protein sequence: CSVEGRTEAFF.

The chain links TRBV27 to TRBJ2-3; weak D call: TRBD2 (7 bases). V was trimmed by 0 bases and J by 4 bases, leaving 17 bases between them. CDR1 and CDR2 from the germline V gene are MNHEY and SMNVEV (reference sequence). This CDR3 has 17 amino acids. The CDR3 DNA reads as TGTGCCAGCAGTTTATCGGTGTGGGGGGGCATAGCAGATACGCAGTATTTT. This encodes CASSLSVWGGIADTQYF.

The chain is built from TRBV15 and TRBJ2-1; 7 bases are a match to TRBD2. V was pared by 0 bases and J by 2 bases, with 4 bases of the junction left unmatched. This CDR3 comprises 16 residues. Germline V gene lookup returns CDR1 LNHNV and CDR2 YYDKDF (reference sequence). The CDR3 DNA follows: TGTGCCACCAGCAGAGATCCTAGCGGACCCTACAATGAGCAGTTCTTC. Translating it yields CATSRDPSGPYNEQFF.

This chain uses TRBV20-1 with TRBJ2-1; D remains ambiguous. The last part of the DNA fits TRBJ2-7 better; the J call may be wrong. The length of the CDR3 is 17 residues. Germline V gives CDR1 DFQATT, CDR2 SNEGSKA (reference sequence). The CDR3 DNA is TGCAGTGCTAGAGAAGCTAGTTTTACGGCCAGATACAATGAGCAGTACTTC. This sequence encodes CSAREASFTARYNEQYF.

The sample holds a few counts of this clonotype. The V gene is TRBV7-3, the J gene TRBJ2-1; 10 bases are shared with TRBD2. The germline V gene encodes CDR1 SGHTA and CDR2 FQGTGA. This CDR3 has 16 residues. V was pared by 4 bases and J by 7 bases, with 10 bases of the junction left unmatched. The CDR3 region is CASSSPGTSDFNEQFF. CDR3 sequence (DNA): TGTGCCAGCAGCTCACCCGGGACTAGCGACTTTAATGAGCAGTTCTTC.

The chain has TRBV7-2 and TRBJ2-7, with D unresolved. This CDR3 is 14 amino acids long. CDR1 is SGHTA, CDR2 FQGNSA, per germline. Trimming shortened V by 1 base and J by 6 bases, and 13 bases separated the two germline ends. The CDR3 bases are TGTGCCAGCAGCTTAGATGGTAGCAGAATCGAGCAGTACTTC. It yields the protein CASSLDGSRIEQYF.